These T cell receptor beta chains were read from a single sample in a study of T cell responses to AZD1222 COVID-19 vaccine. The repertoire was sequenced with immunoSEQ multiplex PCR; TCRdb's copy has only in-frame clones and lacks some. The data hold around 140,000 clones, with over 85% observed a single time. The sequences come from peripheral blood, collected on day 0 of MenACWY control vaccination. The receptors here all came from an adult in good health. Each CDR3 is given with its conserved first and last residue. A D gene is named only where the DNA matches it firmly. Not all rows give a size; the values are once, few, many and, for expanded clones, a class.

v_call	j_call	d_call	clone_size	cdr3_nt	cdr3_aa
TRBV10-3	TRBJ2-1	.	.	TGTGCCATCAGCCACGGGCACCTCGGGGACAATGAGCAGTTCTTC	CAISHGHLGDNEQFF
TRBV6-5	TRBJ2-7	.	.	TGTGCCAGCAGATTGACAGTGCAGTCCTACGAGCAGTACTTC	CASRLTVQSYEQYF
TRBV28	TRBJ1-5	.	.	TGTGCCAGCAGTTTTCCCCCCTCAAATCAGCCCCAGCATTTT	CASSFPPSNQPQHF
TRBV5-1	TRBJ1-1	.	.	TGCGCCAGCAGCGCTGACAGTTGGGGCACTGAAGCTTTCTTT	CASSADSWGTEAFF
TRBV14	TRBJ1-1	.	.	TGTGCCAGCAGCCCACAGTATCTCACTGAAGCTTTCTTT	CASSPQYLTEAFF
TRBV6-5	TRBJ1-1	.	.	TGTGCCAGCAGAGACATTGAAGCTTTCTTT	CASRDIEAFF
TRBV7-2	TRBJ1-2	.	.	TGTGCCAGCAGCAGGGACTCCTATGGCTACACCTTC	CASSRDSYGYTF
TRBV29-1	TRBJ1-2	.	.	TGCAGCGCCTGGGACACCACAAACTATGGCTACACCTTC	CSAWDTTNYGYTF
TRBV10-3	TRBJ2-1	TRBD2	.	TGTGCCATCAGTCTCGGGTTGACTAGCGGGGGGAACTATGAGCAGTTCTTC	CAISLGLTSGGNYEQFF
TRBV5-6	TRBJ2-5	.	once	TGTGCCAGCAGCTCCCAGGGAGAGACCCAGTACTTC	CASSSQGETQYF
TRBV7-8	TRBJ1-5	.	.	TGTGCCAGCAGCTTAAACCCGCGACAGCGTAGCAATCAGCCCCAGCATTTT	CASSLNPRQRSNQPQHF
TRBV28	TRBJ1-2	.	.	TGTGCCAGCGAGTTTACAGGGACCTATGGCTACACCTTC	CASEFTGTYGYTF
TRBV2	TRBJ1-5	.	once	TGTGCCAGCAGGGAATTAAGCAGGGGCATTGGCCATTTT	CASRELSRGIGHF
TRBV10-3	TRBJ2-1	.	.	TGTGCCATCAGCCCTGCGAGGGCATCCTCCTACAATGAGCAGTTCTTC	CAISPARASSYNEQFF
TRBV9	TRBJ2-2	.	once	TGTGCCAGCAGCGTAGTGTTGGATGGAAGCACCGGGGAGCTGTTTTTT	CASSVVLDGSTGELFF
TRBV19	TRBJ1-2	.	.	TGTGCCAGTAGTGACCGGACGTGGGGCTACACCTTC	CASSDRTWGYTF
TRBV27	TRBJ2-7	.	.	TGTGCCAGCAGTTTGGGTTACGAGCAGTACTTC	CASSLGYEQYF
TRBV7-9	TRBJ1-2	.	.	TGTGCCAGCAGCTTAGGGGCAGTCGCTAACTATGGCTACACCTTC	CASSLGAVANYGYTF
TRBV27	TRBJ2-7	.	.	TGTGCCAGCGGGTTGGGTTTCGGCGAGCAGTACTTC	CASGLGFGEQYF
TRBV9	TRBJ2-1	TRBD1	.	TGTGCCAGCAGCGTTCTCACAGGGGCTAACAATGAGCAGTTCTTC	CASSVLTGANNEQFF
TRBV2	TRBJ2-7	TRBD2	.	TGTGCCAGCAGTGGCGGACTAGCGGGAGGGAACGAGCAGTACTTC	CASSGGLAGGNEQYF
TRBV19	TRBJ2-5	.	.	TGTGCCAGTAGTATTGCCCCAATGGGGGGAGGAGGAGAGACCCAGTACTTC	CASSIAPMGGGGETQYF
TRBV19	TRBJ2-3	.	.	TGTGCCAGTAGTATGGATTGGGGGACACCGAAACCACCCACAGATACGCAGTATTTT	CASSMDWGTPKPPTDTQYF
TRBV20-1	TRBJ2-3	TRBD2	.	TGCAGTGCTAGTCAACTAGCGGGGGGAAAACCTAGCACAGATACGCAGTATTTT	CSASQLAGGKPSTDTQYF
TRBV27	TRBJ1-5	.	.	TGTGCCAGCAGTTCGGAATTAAGGGACGGACAGCCCCAGCATTTT	CASSSELRDGQPQHF
TRBV5-6	TRBJ1-1	TRBD1	.	TGTGCCACCGGGACAGGGCCTGAAGCTTTCTTT	CATGTGPEAFF
TRBV5-1	TRBJ2-1	.	.	TGCGCCAGCAGCTTGGAGAGGGGTGGTGAGCAGTTCTTC	CASSLERGGEQFF
TRBV28	TRBJ2-7	TRBD2	.	TGTGCCAGCAGTTTAAAACTAGCGGGAAGTTACGAGCAGTACTTC	CASSLKLAGSYEQYF
TRBV19	TRBJ2-7	TRBD2	.	TGTGCCAGTAGTGGGCCGGGACTAGCGGGAATCTTCTACGAGCAGTACTTC	CASSGPGLAGIFYEQYF
TRBV5-6	TRBJ1-3	.	.	TGTGCCAGCAGCAGTGGGGGCTCTGGAAACACCATATATTTT	CASSSGGSGNTIYF
TRBV7-9	TRBJ1-5	.	once	TGTGCCAGCAGCTTAGGGGGGGCCAGGCAGCCCCAGCATTTT	CASSLGGARQPQHF
TRBV6-1	TRBJ2-3	.	.	TGTGCCAGCAGTGAACAGGGGTTATTTGCAGATACGCAGTATTTT	CASSEQGLFADTQYF
TRBV3-1/TRBV3-2	TRBJ1-1	.	.	TGTGCCACCGAAAGGGGCACTGAAGCTTTCTTT	CATERGTEAFF
TRBV4-1	TRBJ1-3	.	.	TGCGCCAGCAGCCAAGAAAGACCTGGAAACACCATATATTTT	CASSQERPGNTIYF
TRBV11-2	TRBJ2-7	TRBD1	.	TGTGCCAGCACCCGACAGGGCTCCTACGAGCAGTACTTC	CASTRQGSYEQYF
TRBV10-3	TRBJ1-5	.	.	TGTGCCATCAGTGAACGCAGAAGCAATCAGCCCCAGCATTTT	CAISERRSNQPQHF
TRBV11-2	TRBJ2-7	TRBD2	.	TGTGCCAGCAGCTTAGATGGGACTAGCCGGGTCTTC	CASSLDGTSRVF
TRBV27	TRBJ2-3	TRBD2	.	TGTGCCAGCAGTTTATCTAGCGGGAGGGCGTCAGATACGCAGTATTTT	CASSLSSGRASDTQYF
TRBV4-2	TRBJ1-4	.	.	TGTGCCAGCAGCCAAGATCTGAGACAGAGGACGGGAAAACTGTTTTTT	CASSQDLRQRTGKLFF
TRBV5-4	TRBJ2-5	TRBD2	.	TGTGCCAGCAGCCCGACTAGCGCCTCGGAGACCCAGTACTTC	CASSPTSASETQYF
TRBV7-3	TRBJ1-5	TRBD1	once	TGTGCCAGCAGCCGGACAGGAGGGGATCAGCCCCAGCATTTT	CASSRTGGDQPQHF
TRBV11-2	TRBJ2-1	.	.	TGTGCCAGCCGCAGGGGCACAAACGATGAGCAGTTCTTC	CASRRGTNDEQFF
TRBV6-1	TRBJ2-6	.	.	TGTGCCAGCAGTGAAGGGGCAGGGGTCCCTTTTGGGGCCAACGTCCTGACTTTC	CASSEGAGVPFGANVLTF
TRBV25-1	TRBJ1-5	.	.	TGTGCCAGCAGTGAATTACTAGGGGAGCAGCCCCAGCATTTT	CASSELLGEQPQHF
TRBV5-4	TRBJ2-3	.	.	TGTGCCAGCAGTAAAGGGGGGGGCTACGAGAGAGATACGCAGTATTTT	CASSKGGGYERDTQYF
TRBV24-1	TRBJ2-2	.	.	TGTGCCACCGAGGACGGCGGGGAGCTGTTTTTT	CATEDGGELFF
TRBV28	TRBJ1-2	.	.	TGTGCCAGCAGTTTATTGTTTGGGGGGTTGTCTGGCTACACCTTC	CASSLLFGGLSGYTF
TRBV30	TRBJ2-7	.	once	TGTGCCTGGAGTATGACTAGTTCCGAGCAGTACTTC	CAWSMTSSEQYF
TRBV5-1	TRBJ2-5	TRBD1	.	TGCGCCAGCAGCTTGGGGGGACAGGGAGAGACCCAGTACTTC	CASSLGGQGETQYF
TRBV5-1	TRBJ2-6	.	.	TGCGCCAGCAGCTTGAGGAGCTCTGGGGCCAACGTCCTGACTTTC	CASSLRSSGANVLTF
TRBV7-3	TRBJ2-2	TRBD1	.	TGTGCCAGCAGCTTAACTGGGACAGCCTACACCGGGGAGCTGTTTTTT	CASSLTGTAYTGELFF